Here is one TCR beta chain with its context. In the source study's methods: For nucleated cells, counts were estimated from reference gene primer amplification. TCRdb's copy holds only in-frame clones and misses some; the assay was immunoSEQ multiplex PCR. For V, J and clone size, that table is used; D and trimming come from the DNA. The table includes 80,000 or so clones, 90% detected once. This sample was included in a study of blood T cell repertoires in COVID-19. Study information: Samples representing acute and convalescent COVID-19 were sourced from the United States, Italy and Spain. The analysed material was cDNA or gDNA that came from T cells, B-cell-depleted T cells, or PBMCs.

The sequenced sample consisted of peripheral blood. The clonotype originates from a woman in her 50s in a cohort sampled during active COVID-19.

CDR3 loop: CASSQEGRLAGGRSGANVLTF. The DNA of the CDR3 is TGTGCCAGCAGCCAAGAGGGTAGACTAGCGGGAGGGCGCTCTGGGGCCAACGTCCTGACTTTC. This sequence joins TRBV3-1 (or the pseudogene TRBV3-2) and TRBJ2-6; TRBD2 matches at 14 bases. This CDR3 has 21 amino acids. CDR1 LGHDT and CDR2 YNNKEL come from the germline V gene (reference sequence). Trimming cost V 0 bases and J 0 bases; bases outside gene matches: 7.